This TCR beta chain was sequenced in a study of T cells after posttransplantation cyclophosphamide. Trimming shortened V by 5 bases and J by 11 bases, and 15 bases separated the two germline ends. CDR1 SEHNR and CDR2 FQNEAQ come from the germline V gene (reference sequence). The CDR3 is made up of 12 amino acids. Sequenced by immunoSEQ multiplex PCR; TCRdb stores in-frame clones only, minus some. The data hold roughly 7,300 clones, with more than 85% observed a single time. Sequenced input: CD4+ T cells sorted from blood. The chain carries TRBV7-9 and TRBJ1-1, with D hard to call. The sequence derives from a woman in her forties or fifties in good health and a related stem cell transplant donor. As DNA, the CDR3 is TGTGCCAGCAGCACAAGTAGTGGAGTTGCTTTCTTT. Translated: CASSTSSGVAFF. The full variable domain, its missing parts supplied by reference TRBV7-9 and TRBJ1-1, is DTGVSQNPRHKITKRGQNVTFRCDPISEHNRLYWYRQTLGQGPEFLTYFQNEAQLEKSRLLSDRFSAERPKGSFSTLEIQRTEQGDSAMYLCASSTSSGVAFFGQGTRLTVV.